The 4 T cell receptor beta chains listed next were all sequenced from one sample in a study of blood T cell repertoires in COVID-19. Generated by immunoSEQ multiplex PCR, the TCRdb table keeps only in-frame clones and is missing some. Of roughly 22,000 clones in the sample, over 75% were seen once. Material: peripheral blood. The receptors come from a woman in her seventies with COVID-19, enrolled during active disease.

This clone was observed a handful of times. The CDR3 bases are TGTGCCAGTAGTATGGGACTAGCGGGGTACGAGCAGTACTTC. It codes for CASSMGLAGYEQYF. The chain is built from TRBV19 and TRBJ2-7; the match to TRBD2 covers 13 bases. The CDR3 is 14 residues long. Germline lookup yields CDR1 LNHDA and CDR2 SQIVND (reference sequence). V lost 3 bases to trimming and J lost 4 bases; unmatched junction nucleotides: 0.

The gene calls are TRBV28 and TRBJ2-7; D possibly corresponds to TRBD1 (5 bases). Germline-derived CDR1 and CDR2 are MDHEN and SYDVKM. The CDR3 is made up of 16 amino acids. V lost 3 bases to trimming and J lost 0 bases, with 15 bases between them. CDR3 coding DNA: TGTGCCAGCAGTTTCTCATGGGGCCTTAGCTCCTACGAGCAGTACTTC. Encoded protein: CASSFSWGLSSYEQYF.

The chain couples TRBV28 to TRBJ1-2, with a weak D call TRBD1 (6 bases). V was clipped by 7 bases and J by 4 bases, with 16 bases between them. This CDR3 is built from 14 residues. Per the germline V gene, CDR1 is MDHEN and CDR2 is SYDVKM. CDR3 residues: CASNQGQAIYGYTF. Here the CDR3 DNA reads TGTGCCAGCAATCAGGGGCAGGCTATCTATGGCTACACCTTC.

This clone was recorded once. This chain connects TRBV4-1 to TRBJ1-4, with D perhaps TRBD1 (6 bases). V lost 0 bases and J 2 bases, leaving 10 bases between the germline ends. Germline CDR1 reads MGHRA; CDR2 reads YSYEKL. This CDR3 has 16 residues. CDR3 residues: CASSQDRGMTNEKLFF. CDR3 bases: TGCGCCAGCAGCCAAGACAGGGGCATGACTAATGAAAAACTGTTTTTT.